The T cell receptor (beta chain) under discussion was sequenced for a study of blood T cell repertoires in COVID-19. Libraries were prepared by immunoSEQ multiplex PCR; TCRdb keeps only in-frame clonotypes and omits some of them. The sample yields roughly 45,000 clones, just over 90% seen once. In germline, CDR1 is SGHDT, CDR2 YYEEEE. There are 16 residues in the CDR3. V dropped 1 base and J dropped 4; count of bases not matched to a gene: 9. The receptor was derived from a man in his sixties with COVID-19, enrolled during active disease. The J gene is TRBJ1-2, the V gene TRBV5-6; the match to TRBD1 covers 8 bases. Input material: peripheral blood. Here the CDR3 reads CASSLSGDRSTYGYTF. Written as DNA, the CDR3 is TGTGCCAGCAGCTTGTCCGGGGACAGGTCAACCTATGGCTACACCTTC.